This T cell receptor (beta chain) was documented in a study of early T cells in non-severe SARS-CoV-2 infection. Broader study findings: Matching against VDJdb likely underestimated virus-specific expansions, favoring anti-spike CD8.

Deletions cut 4 bases from V and 1 base from J, with 7 bases between. The CDR3 spans 13 residues. In germline, CDR1 is SGHAT, CDR2 FQNNGV. This clonotype has at least ten counts. The target antigen is unknown. Individual cDNA molecules were tagged with unique molecular identifiers, the study reported. Using its own MiXCR run on the 5' RACE reads, TCRdb lists one record per CDR3 protein. Of some 96,000 distinct CDR3 sequences in the sample, 15% were seen once. The TCR comes from an adult who was a healthcare worker with PCR-confirmed SARS-CoV-2 infection or an uninfected control (not recorded which). The chain carries TRBV11-2 and TRBJ2-5; possibly TRBD1 or TRBD2 for D (5 bases each). Sequenced: whole blood. The DNA of the CDR3 is TGTGCCAGCAGCTACGGGGCCCAAGAGACCCAGTACTTC. Protein sequence: CASSYGAQETQYF.